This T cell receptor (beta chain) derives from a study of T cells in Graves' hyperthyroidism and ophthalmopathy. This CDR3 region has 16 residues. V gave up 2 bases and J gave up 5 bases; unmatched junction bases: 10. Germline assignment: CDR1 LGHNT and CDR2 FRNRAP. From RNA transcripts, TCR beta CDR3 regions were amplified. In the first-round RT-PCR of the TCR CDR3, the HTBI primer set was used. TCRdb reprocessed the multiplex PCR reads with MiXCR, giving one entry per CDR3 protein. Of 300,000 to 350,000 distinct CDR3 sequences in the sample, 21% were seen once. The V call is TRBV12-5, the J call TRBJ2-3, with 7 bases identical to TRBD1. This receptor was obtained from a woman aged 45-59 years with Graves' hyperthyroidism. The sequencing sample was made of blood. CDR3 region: CASGLQLTGYKDTQYF. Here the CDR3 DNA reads TGTGCTAGTGGTTTGCAGCTGACAGGGTATAAAGATACGCAGTATTTT.